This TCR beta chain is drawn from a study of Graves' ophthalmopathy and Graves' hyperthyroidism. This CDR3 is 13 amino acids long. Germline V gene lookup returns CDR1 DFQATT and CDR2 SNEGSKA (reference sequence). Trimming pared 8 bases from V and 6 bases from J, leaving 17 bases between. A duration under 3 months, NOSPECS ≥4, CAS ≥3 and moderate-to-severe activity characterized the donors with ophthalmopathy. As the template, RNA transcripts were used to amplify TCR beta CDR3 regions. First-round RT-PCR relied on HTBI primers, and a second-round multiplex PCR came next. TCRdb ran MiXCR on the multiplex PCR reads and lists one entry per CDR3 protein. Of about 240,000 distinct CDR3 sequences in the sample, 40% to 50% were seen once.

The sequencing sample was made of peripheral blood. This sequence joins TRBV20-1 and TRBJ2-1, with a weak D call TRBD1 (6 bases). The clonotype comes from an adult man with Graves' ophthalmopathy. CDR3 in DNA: TGCAGTCCACAGGGAAAGCACGCCAATGAGCAGTTCTTC. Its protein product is CSPQGKHANEQFF.